This T cell receptor (beta chain) came from a study of blood T cell repertoires in COVID-19. This CDR3 contains 15 residues. Germline assignment: CDR1 SGHNT and CDR2 YENEEA. Trimming at V came to 5 bases and at J to 3 bases, leaving 5 bases not matched to a gene. TCRdb's table, derived via immunoSEQ multiplex PCR, lists solely in-frame clones and lacks some. The sample records roughly 200,000 clones, around 83% being singletons. V gene TRBV11-3 combines with J gene TRBJ2-3; 10 bases match TRBD1. The sequencing sample was made of peripheral blood. The sequence was collected from a woman between 45 and 65 years old with COVID-19, enrolled during active disease. In nucleotides, the CDR3 is TGTGCCAGCAGCGCTCGGGACAGGGGTACAGATACGCAGTATTTT. This translates into CASSARDRGTDTQYF.